The source of this T cell receptor beta chain is a study of blood T cells in healthy people across ages. Study-wide points: No one knew whether donors had CMV, which possibly confounded expanded clonotype changes.

In its sample, this clonotype was seen a few times. Its antigen is unidentified. Combining a sample-barcoded 5' primer with a J-beta primer mix, a second PCR ran for 7 to 11 cycles. Unique molecular identifiers of 12 random nucleotides labeled each cDNA. One entry per CDR3 protein, called by TCRdb with MiXCR from the 5' RACE reads. The sample includes 1.5 million to 2 million distinct CDR3 sequences, about two fifths seen only once; the top ten take roughly 23%. Donors were healthy Caucasian individuals from Russia aged roughly 6 to 90. V gave up 1 base and J gave up 3 bases, with 25 bases separating them. The CDR3 has 19 amino acids. Germline CDR1 SEHNR, CDR2 FQNEAQ (reference sequence).

Sequences were obtained from blood. This chain connects TRBV7-9 to TRBJ2-7; possibly TRBD2 for D (7 bases). The sequence was obtained from a human donor in good health. Written as DNA, the CDR3 is TGTGCCAGCAGCTTAGAGGGGGGGCCCCCGGCTCCCTCTCTCTACGAGCAGTACTTC. It is translated as CASSLEGGPPAPSLYEQYF.